The source of this T cell receptor (beta chain) is a study of cytomegalovirus exposure and HLA in healthy donors. V lost 2 bases and J lost 0, with 14 bases in between. The CDR3 has 17 amino acids. Germline V gene sequence: CDR1 SGHTS, CDR2 YDEGEE. Assay: immunoSEQ multiplex PCR; the TCRdb copy retains only in-frame clones and omits some. The table records 70,000 to 90,000 clones, about 85% of them present only once. On this clone: Its antigen remains unidentified.

Study conclusions and caveats: Reports indicated that the classifier achieved high specificity and sensitivity in diagnosing cytomegalovirus status.

The chain has TRBV5-8 and TRBJ1-4, with D perhaps matching TRBD1 (6 bases). The clonotype originates from a man under 40 in good health and CMV-seronegative. Sequencing input: PBMCs. Here the CDR3 reads CASSLIRGPATNEKLFF. The CDR3 region has the DNA TGTGCCAGCAGCTTAATCAGGGGACCTGCAACTAATGAAAAACTGTTTTTT.